The 24 T cell receptor beta chains listed next were all sequenced from one sample in a study of T-cell reconstitution after alpha-beta-depleted transplantation in children. During its preparation, the TCRbeta library received unique molecular identifiers. Via MiXCR, TCRdb re-called the PCR reads, giving one row per CDR3 protein. The sample holds about 500,000 distinct CDR3 sequences, about 31% seen once. Sequenced here: PBMCs from the stem cell graft donor, sampled from the stem cell graft. These receptors came from a human donor who donated a stem cell graft to a child with aplastic anemia.

The V gene is TRBV7-9, the J gene TRBJ2-7, with D possibly TRBD2 on 6 matching bases. This CDR3 spans 13 amino acids. V lost 6 bases, J lost 1 base, and 10 bases lay in between. Per the germline V gene, CDR1 is SEHNR and CDR2 is FQNEAQ (reference sequence). In DNA form, the CDR3 reads TGTGCCAGCAGGGAGGGACGATCCTACGAGCAGTACTTC. Translated: CASREGRSYEQYF.

This clonotype was detected a few times. CDR3 sequence (DNA): TGCGCCAGCAGCTACGGGGGAGCCTCTGGAAACACCATATATTTT. Its translation is CASSYGGASGNTIYF. This chain joins TRBV5-1 and TRBJ1-3; TRBD1 is a possible D gene (5 bases). Trimming left V 3 bases short and J 0 bases short, with 10 bases between. Germline values: CDR1 SGHRS, CDR2 YFSETQ. The CDR3 consists of 15 residues.

In its sample, this clonotype was seen a few times. The chain carries TRBV28 and TRBJ2-4; tentative D call: TRBD2 (5 bases). V lost 4 bases to trimming and J lost 7 bases, with 17 bases between them. Germline assignment: CDR1 MDHEN and CDR2 SYDVKM. The CDR3 contains 15 residues. DNA for the CDR3: TGTGCCAGCAGTTCCAGTTCTACCGGGAATAACATTCAGTACTTC. It is translated as CASSSSSTGNNIQYF.

V gene TRBV9 combines with J gene TRBJ1-1; weak D call: TRBD1 (5 bases). CDR1 and CDR2 (germline): SGDLS, YYNGEE. The CDR3 is made up of 15 amino acids. V was shortened by 4 bases and J by 3 bases, with 16 bases between the two germline ends. CDR3: CASSTGQLPYTEAFF. The CDR3 nucleotides read TGTGCCAGCAGCACTGGACAACTACCTTACACTGAAGCTTTCTTT.

The chain employs TRBV12-3 or TRBV12-4 and TRBJ1-1; TRBD1 matches at 7 bases. CDR3 length: 15 residues. The V segment lost 4 bases and the J segment 5 bases; nucleotides outside the gene matches: 10. The CDR3 region is CASSSQGGGITEAFF. CDR3 sequence (DNA): TGTGCCAGCAGTTCCCAGGGGGGTGGTATTACTGAAGCTTTCTTT.

This clonotype was counted between two and nine times. The chain links TRBV6-4 to TRBJ2-3, with 12 bases fitting TRBD2. The V segment lost 3 bases and the J segment 0 bases; nucleotides outside the gene matches: 1. The length of the CDR3 is 16 residues. From germline, CDR1 is MRHNA and CDR2 SNTAGT. The CDR3 is CASSDGTSGSTDTQYF. In DNA, the CDR3 is TGTGCCAGCAGTGATGGGACTAGCGGGAGCACAGATACGCAGTATTTT.

This clonotype was counted only a few times. Here the CDR3 DNA reads TGCGCCAGCAGCCAATTCGGGGGCTCTGGGGCCAACGTCCTGACTTTC. Amino acid sequence: CASSQFGGSGANVLTF. The chain is built from TRBV4-3 and TRBJ2-6, with D tentatively TRBD2 (6 bases). CDR1 and CDR2 from the germline V gene are LGHNA and YSLEER. V was trimmed by 2 bases and J by 0 bases, leaving 8 bases between them. The CDR3 sequence is 16 residues long.

This clonotype was detected ten times or more. The chain couples TRBV29-1 to TRBJ2-7, with D hard to call. Looked up from germline, CDR1 is SQVTM and CDR2 is ANQGSEA. The CDR3 length is 11 residues. V lost 3 bases, J lost 4 bases, and 7 bases lay in between. The CDR3 DNA is TGCAGCGTTGAGGCTAGATACGAGCAGTACTTC. Translation gives CSVEARYEQYF.

Only a few counts were recorded for this clonotype. The chain is built from TRBV20-1 and TRBJ2-2; TRBD2 might be the D (5 bases). Trimming shortened V by 0 bases and J by 4 bases, and 15 bases separated the two germline ends. This CDR3 has 16 residues. The germline V gene has CDR1 DFQATT and CDR2 SNEGSKA (reference sequence). CDR3 nucleotide sequence: TGCAGTGCTAGAGATGGTCGCAGCAGCGGCACCGGGGAGCTGTTTTTT. Its translation is CSARDGRSSGTGELFF.

The rearrangement uses TRBV27 and TRBJ1-2; TRBD1 agrees at 7 bases. CDR3 length equals 12 residues. Germline values: CDR1 MNHEY, CDR2 SMNVEV (reference sequence). V lost 6 bases to trimming and J lost 8 bases; unmatched junction nucleotides: 6. In nucleotides, the CDR3 is TGTGCCAGCAGGACGCCAGGGGGAGGCTACACCTTC. Its translation is CASRTPGGGYTF.

The CDR3 loop reads CASSVEIRPSGANVLTF. DNA of the CDR3: TGTGCCAGCAGCGTAGAGATACGGCCCTCTGGGGCCAACGTCCTGACTTTC. This chain joins TRBV9 and TRBJ2-6, with D unresolved. The CDR3 covers 17 residues. V gave up 0 bases and J gave up 0 bases, with 10 bases separating them. The germline V gene has CDR1 SGDLS and CDR2 YYNGEE.

This chain connects TRBV7-2 to TRBJ2-1; 10 bases agree with TRBD2. CDR1 SGHTA and CDR2 FQGNSA come from the germline V gene. This CDR3 spans 15 amino acids. V trimming: 6 bases; J trimming: 5 bases; junction bases outside the gene matches: 7. In nucleotides, the CDR3 is TGTGCCAGCAGGGCTAGCGGGAGTACTAACAATGAGCAGTTCTTC. This codes for CASRASGSTNNEQFF. The full variable domain, completed using reference TRBV7-2 and TRBJ2-1, is GAGVSQSPSNKVTEKGKDVELRCDPISGHTALYWYRQSLGQGLEFLIYFQGNSAPDKSGLPSDRFSAERTGGSVSTLTIQRTQQEDSAVYLCASRASGSTNNEQFFGPGTRLTVL.

This clonotype was seen only a few times. The chain is built from TRBV7-9 and TRBJ1-5, with no clear D. The V gene's germline CDR1 is SEHNR and CDR2 FQNEAQ (reference sequence). With 1 base removed from V and 6 bases from J, the gap between germline ends came to 7 bases. There are 13 residues in the CDR3. CDR3 amino acids: CASSLDGRQPQHF. CDR3 DNA sequence: TGTGCCAGCAGCTTAGACGGTCGTCAGCCCCAGCATTTT.

V and J are TRBV29-1 and TRBJ2-2; 11 bases line up with TRBD2. This CDR3 comprises 16 residues. Trimming cost V 6 bases and J 5 bases; bases outside gene matches: 11. CDR1 is SQVTM, CDR2 ANQGSEA, per germline. CDR3 amino acids: CSVPKGSSGRTGELFF. The CDR3 region has the DNA TGCAGCGTCCCAAAGGGTTCTAGCGGGAGGACCGGGGAGCTGTTTTTT.

The gene calls are TRBV20-1 and TRBJ2-3; D remains ambiguous. CDR1 is DFQATT and CDR2 is SNEGSKA in the germline V gene (reference sequence). The CDR3 extends over 15 amino acids. Trimming took 2 bases from V and 1 from J, leaving 13 bases between them. DNA of the CDR3: TGCAGTGCTAGAAGACGAGAGTCCGGCACAGATACGCAGTATTTT. It yields the protein CSARRRESGTDTQYF.

The rearrangement uses TRBV24-1 and TRBJ2-5; the D gene is possibly TRBD1 (6 bases). Trimming took 0 bases from V and 1 from J, leaving 8 bases between them. CDR1 is KGHDR, CDR2 SFDVKD, per germline. The CDR3 is made up of 15 amino acids. The CDR3 DNA follows: TGTGCCACCAGTGATTTGTCGGACAGCCAAGAGACCCAGTACTTC. It is translated as CATSDLSDSQETQYF.

A remark on this clonotype: A much larger clone differs from this one at a single base, so this may be a read error. This rearrangement joins TRBV27 to TRBJ1-2; a weak D match, TRBD1 (6 bases). The CDR3 length is 15 residues. Between the trimmed V and J ends, which lost 0 bases and 6 bases, there was a span of 14 bases. Germline-derived CDR1 and CDR2 are MNHEY and SMNVEV (reference sequence). CDR3 sequence (DNA): TGTGCCAGCAGTTTATCGGGGGGCTCGGTCAATGGCTACACCTTC. Protein sequence: CASSLSGGSVNGYTF.

In its sample, this clonotype was seen a few times. The gene calls are TRBV7-2 and TRBJ2-5, with D maybe TRBD1 (7 bases). Germline CDR1 SGHTA, CDR2 FQGNSA. Trimming cost V 5 bases and J 9 bases, with 19 bases left between them. CDR3 length: 14 residues. CDR3 bases: TGTGCCAGCAGCCCCGGACAGGCGTGGAGGGCCCAGTACTTC. The encoded protein is CASSPGQAWRAQYF.

With regard to this clonotype: An end of the junction differs from the germline gene, which may be a read error. The chain couples TRBV5-5 to TRBJ2-7, with D perhaps TRBD1 (6 bases). In germline, CDR1 is SGHKS, CDR2 YYEKEE (reference sequence). The CDR3 is 15 amino acids. DNA of the CDR3: TGTGCCAGCAGCTTGGAGGGACACTCTTCCTACGACCAGTACTTC. Protein: CASSLEGHSSYDQYF.

Only a few counts were recorded for this clonotype. This chain joins TRBV11-1 and TRBJ2-3; D is unclear. CDR1 and CDR2 (germline): SGHAT, FQDESV (reference sequence). The CDR3 totals 14 residues. Trimming removed 3 bases at V and 6 bases at J, with 13 bases between. The CDR3 protein is CASSFRLSMDTQYF. CDR3 nucleotide sequence: TGTGCCAGCAGCTTTCGTCTTTCGATGGATACGCAGTATTTT.

The gene calls are TRBV6-1 and TRBJ2-3, with D perhaps TRBD1 (6 bases). The V gene's germline CDR1 is MNHNS and CDR2 SASEGT. The CDR3 is made up of 13 amino acids. The V gene lost 10 bases and the J gene lost 6 bases, with 17 bases spanning the gap. In DNA, the CDR3 is TGTGCCACGGCGGGTCCCCAGGGGGATACGCAGTATTTT. It encodes CATAGPQGDTQYF.

This chain links TRBV15 with TRBJ2-5; no firm D call. The V gene lost 7 bases and the J gene lost 9 bases, with 27 bases spanning the gap. Germline assignment: CDR1 LNHNV and CDR2 YYDKDF (reference sequence). CDR3 length equals 16 residues. The DNA for the CDR3 is TGTGCCACCAAGGTTCGGCTCGGAGATCCCAACGTGGCCCAGTACTTC. Translation: CATKVRLGDPNVAQYF.

This clonotype has a handful of counts. This chain joins TRBV24-1 and TRBJ2-3, with TRBD2 matching 7 bases. This CDR3 is 15 amino acids long. In germline, CDR1 is KGHDR, CDR2 SFDVKD. V shed 7 bases, J shed 0 bases, and the junction held 6 bases outside the gene matches. The CDR3 coding sequence is TGTGCCACCAGGGAATCTAGCGGTAGCACAGATACGCAGTATTTT. Protein product: CATRESSGSTDTQYF.

This clonotype was seen a few times. CDR3 in amino acids: CASSTAGGRLNEQFF. The CDR3 nucleotides read TGTGCCAGCAGCACCGCGGGAGGGCGGTTGAATGAGCAGTTCTTC. This chain joins TRBV7-9 and TRBJ2-1; TRBD2 matches at 9 bases. The V segment lost 5 bases and the J segment 7 bases; nucleotides outside the gene matches: 9. The CDR3 sequence is 15 residues long. The germline V gene encodes CDR1 SEHNR and CDR2 FQNEAQ (reference sequence).